Below, 23 T cell receptor beta chains from the same sample are listed, as sequenced in a study of control samples from healthy donors and cancer patients. Sequenced by immunoSEQ multiplex PCR; TCRdb stores in-frame clones only, minus some. The data contain 160,000 or so clones, around 96% of them singletons. What was sequenced was blood. These receptors were obtained from a woman in her thirties in good health.

V is TRBV28 and J is TRBJ2-3, with TRBD2 matching over 8 bases. Germline assignment: CDR1 MDHEN and CDR2 SYDVKM. The V segment lost 5 bases and the J segment 4 bases; nucleotides outside the gene matches: 8. The CDR3 sequence is 15 residues long. The CDR3, as DNA: TGTGCCAGCAGTCGCCGGAGCGGGAGCCCAGATACGCAGTATTTT. It specifies CASSRRSGSPDTQYF. Full variable domain (missing parts from reference TRBV28 and TRBJ2-3): DVKVTQSSRYLVKRTGEKVFLECVQDMDHENMFWYRQDPGLGLRLIYFSYDVKMKEKGDIPEGYSVSREKKERFSLILESASTNQTSMYLCASSRRSGSPDTQYFGPGTRLTVL.

The V call is TRBV9, the J call TRBJ1-6; D unclear. Germline CDR1 and CDR2: SGDLS and YYNGEE. V lost 0 bases to trimming and J lost 4 bases, with 5 bases between them. This CDR3 spans 14 amino acids. The CDR3 loop reads CASSVELYNSPLHF. In nucleotides, the CDR3 is TGTGCCAGCAGCGTAGAGCTTTATAATTCACCCCTCCACTTT.

The chain combines TRBV7-9 with TRBJ2-7; 8 nucleotides align to TRBD1. The CDR3 covers 16 residues. V lost 1 base, J lost 2 bases, and 7 bases stayed unmatched. Germline values: CDR1 SEHNR, CDR2 FQNEAQ (reference sequence). CDR3 DNA sequence: TGTGCCAGCAGCTTAGAACGGGACAGGAGCCCCTACGAGCAGTACTTC. It encodes CASSLERDRSPYEQYF. The full variable domain, completed using reference TRBV7-9 and TRBJ2-7, is DTGVSQNPRHKITKRGQNVTFRCDPISEHNRLYWYRQTLGQGPEFLTYFQNEAQLEKSRLLSDRFSAERPKGSFSTLEIQRTEQGDSAMYLCASSLERDRSPYEQYFGPGTRLTVT.

The chain recombines TRBV4-1 with TRBJ1-6, with a weak D call TRBD1 (6 bases). The V end was cut by 4 bases, the J end by 9 bases, with 19 bases between. Germline V lookup: CDR1 MGHRA, CDR2 YSYEKL. CDR3 size: 16 residues. CDR3 DNA: TGCGCCAGCAGCCTCCAAGCGGCGGACAGAGGTTCACCCCTCCACTTT. The encoded protein is CASSLQAADRGSPLHF.

The V gene is TRBV28, the J gene TRBJ2-5, with 7 positions matching TRBD1. CDR1 and CDR2 (germline): MDHEN, SYDVKM. The CDR3 covers 15 residues. V lost 6 bases, J lost 4 bases, and 11 bases stayed unmatched. CDR3 DNA sequence: TGTGCCAGCAGGCCTTCCGAGGGGGCCGGAGAGACCCAGTACTTC. It codes for CASRPSEGAGETQYF.

J is TRBJ2-1 and V is TRBV11-3; D possibly corresponds to TRBD2 (6 bases). In germline, CDR1 is SGHNT, CDR2 YENEEA. The V end was cut by 4 bases, the J end by 9 bases, with 19 bases between. The CDR3 extends over 15 amino acids. CDR3 amino acids: CASSSTWPPGGEQFF. The CDR3 DNA follows: TGTGCCAGCAGCTCAACCTGGCCCCCCGGGGGTGAGCAGTTCTTC. Drawing the rest from reference TRBV11-3 and TRBJ2-1, the complete variable domain is EAGVVQSPRYKIIEKKQPVAFWCNPISGHNTLYWYLQNLGQGPELLIRYENEEAVDDSQLPKDRFSAERLKGVDSTLKIQPAELGDSAVYLCASSSTWPPGGEQFFGPGTRLTVL.

The chain employs TRBV30 and TRBJ2-6; 8 bases line up with TRBD1. Germline-derived CDR1 and CDR2 are GTSNPN and SVGIG (reference sequence). The CDR3 is 13 residues long. The CDR3 is CATGGSGANVLTF. The CDR3 DNA follows: TGTGCAACAGGGGGCTCTGGGGCCAACGTCCTGACTTTC.

The CDR3 DNA reads as TGCAGTGCTAGTGGGACAGAGAGACTTTACGAGCAGTACTTC. Residues: CSASGTERLYEQYF. The V and J genes are TRBV20-1 and TRBJ2-7; 7 positions agree with TRBD1. The J segment lost 4 bases and the V segment lost 3 bases, leaving 9 bases of the junction unmatched. This CDR3 is built from 14 residues. The germline V gene encodes CDR1 DFQATT and CDR2 SNEGSKA (reference sequence).

The chain has TRBV6-5 and TRBJ2-6; D is unresolved. The germline V gene encodes CDR1 MNHEY and CDR2 SVGAGI. Trimming left V 4 bases short and J 0 bases short, with 4 bases between. The CDR3 is 14 amino acids. This chain's CDR3 is CASSWNSGANVLTF. The CDR3 bases are TGTGCCAGCAGTTGGAACTCTGGGGCCAACGTCCTGACTTTC.

This chain joins TRBV5-1 and TRBJ1-2; possible D gene TRBD1, 6 bases. CDR1 is SGHRS and CDR2 is YFSETQ in the germline V gene. This CDR3 contains 14 residues. Trimming left V 0 bases short and J 5 bases short, with 11 bases between. CDR3: CASSLGQDWYGYTF. In DNA, the CDR3 is TGCGCCAGCAGCTTGGGACAGGACTGGTATGGCTACACCTTC. The variable domain in full, with the rest retrieved from reference TRBV5-1 and TRBJ1-2, is KAGVTQTPRYLIKTRGQQVTLSCSPISGHRSVSWYQQTPGQGLQFLFEYFSETQRNKGNFPGRFSGRQFSNSRSEMNVSTLELGDSALYLCASSLGQDWYGYTFGSGTRLTVV.

V usage is TRBV6-5 and J usage is TRBJ2-4; no definite D call. V was clipped by 6 bases and J by 0 bases, with 6 bases between them. Germline V gene lookup returns CDR1 MNHEY and CDR2 SVGAGI. The CDR3 length is 13 residues. The DNA of the CDR3 is TGTGCCAGCAGCGAGCGAGCCAAAAACATTCAGTACTTC. Translated: CASSERAKNIQYF.

The V call is TRBV24-1, the J call TRBJ2-5; 8 nucleotides line up with TRBD1. The CDR3 sequence is 14 residues long. Germline CDR1 and CDR2: KGHDR and SFDVKD. The V gene end was trimmed by 3 bases and the J gene end by 3 bases; junction bases not matched to a gene: 2. The CDR3 nucleotides read TGTGCCACCAGTGATACAGGGGGAAAAGAGACCCAGTACTTC. Amino acid sequence: CATSDTGGKETQYF.

The chain combines TRBV28 with TRBJ2-1; the match to TRBD2 covers 13 bases. CDR3 length equals 16 residues. With V trimmed by 1 base and J by 8 bases, 5 bases remained unmatched. Per germline, CDR1 MDHEN and CDR2 SYDVKM. The CDR3 DNA is TGTGCCAGCAGTTTATCCACTAGCGGGGGGGTGTATGAGCAGTTCTTC. The encoded protein is CASSLSTSGGVYEQFF.

V is TRBV5-4 and J is TRBJ2-1; D gene uncertain. Per germline, CDR1 SGHNT and CDR2 YYREEE (reference sequence). The CDR3 is 13 amino acids. Trimming left V 2 bases short and J 7 bases short, with 10 bases between. This CDR3 reads CASSFPLGNEQFF. In DNA, the CDR3 is TGTGCCAGCAGCTTCCCTCTGGGGAATGAGCAGTTCTTC.

The chain recombines TRBV9 with TRBJ2-2; TRBD2 matches at 12 bases. Germline V CDR1 and CDR2: SGDLS, YYNGEE. The CDR3 extends over 18 amino acids. V lost 4 bases to trimming and J lost 6 bases; unmatched junction nucleotides: 13. Here the CDR3 reads CASSPQPSGRALAGELFF. The CDR3 DNA follows: TGTGCCAGCAGCCCCCAGCCTAGCGGGAGGGCCTTAGCCGGGGAGCTGTTTTTT.

Notes on this clone: At the DNA level, this CDR3 is encoded by other sequences in the same sample as well. The rearrangement links TRBV27 to TRBJ2-3; D gene unclear. The germline gives CDR1 MNHEY, CDR2 SMNVEV (reference sequence). The CDR3 runs to 13 residues. Trimming left V 0 bases short and J 6 bases short, with 7 bases between. CDR3 residues: CASSLSRPDTQYF. In nucleotides, the CDR3 is TGTGCCAGCAGTTTATCCCGTCCCGATACGCAGTATTTT.

The rearrangement links TRBV5-1 to TRBJ2-3; 10 nucleotides agree with TRBD2. CDR1 is SGHRS and CDR2 is YFSETQ in the germline V gene. Losses at the gene ends were 3 bases for V and 4 bases for J; bases not matched to a gene: 5. The CDR3 contains 15 residues. The CDR3 DNA reads TGCGCCAGCAGCTCTAGCGGGAGTATCGCAGATACGCAGTATTTT. Protein: CASSSSGSIADTQYF.

The chain has TRBV30 and TRBJ2-5; D ambiguous. Trimming shortened V by 0 bases and J by 1 base, and 3 bases separated the two germline ends. The CDR3 runs 12 residues. Per the germline V gene, CDR1 is GTSNPN and CDR2 is SVGIG (reference sequence). The CDR3 spells CAWSVIQETQYF. As DNA, the CDR3 is TGTGCCTGGAGTGTAATCCAAGAGACCCAGTACTTC.

The rearrangement uses TRBV27 and TRBJ2-7; D is perhaps TRBD1 or TRBD2 (5 bases each). The V gene's germline CDR1 is MNHEY and CDR2 SMNVEV (reference sequence). This CDR3 is built from 14 residues. Deletions cut 8 bases from V and 7 bases from J, with 21 bases between. The CDR3 here is CASGIMGTSGEQYF. CDR3 nucleotide sequence: TGTGCCAGCGGTATTATGGGGACCTCGGGGGAGCAGTACTTC.

The chain is built from TRBV2 and TRBJ1-6, with D possibly matching TRBD1 (5 bases). The CDR3 has 15 amino acids. Germline V gene lookup returns CDR1 SNHLY and CDR2 FYNNEI. V was pared by 0 bases and J by 5 bases, with 8 bases between. CDR3 amino acids: CASSEAVRDNSPLHF. CDR3 bases: TGTGCCAGCAGTGAAGCCGTCAGGGATAATTCACCCCTCCACTTT.

The chain uses TRBV12-3 or TRBV12-4 and TRBJ2-2; 7 bases align to TRBD1. The CDR3 consists of 13 residues. With 5 bases clipped from V and 4 bases from J, the junction kept 1 base outside the gene matches. The CDR3 DNA is TGTGCCAGCAGTACAGGGGCCACCGGGGAGCTGTTTTTT. As protein: CASSTGATGELFF.

The chain carries TRBV2 and TRBJ2-3; 7 bases are shared with TRBD2. The CDR3 covers 15 residues. V lost 4 bases to trimming and J lost 0 bases; unmatched junction nucleotides: 4. Germline CDR1 reads SNHLY; CDR2 reads FYNNEI. CDR3 sequence reads: CASSGLASSTDTQYF. In DNA form, the CDR3 reads TGTGCCAGCAGTGGACTAGCCAGTAGCACAGATACGCAGTATTTT.

Here the CDR3 reads CASSPGQRGTDTQYF. CDR3 bases: TGTGCCAGCAGCCCGGGACAGAGGGGAACAGATACGCAGTATTTT. The rearrangement links TRBV13 to TRBJ2-3; 7 nucleotides line up with TRBD1. CDR1 and CDR2 (germline): PRHDT, FYEKMQ (reference sequence). This CDR3 contains 15 residues. With V trimmed by 5 bases and J by 3 bases, 8 bases remained unmatched.